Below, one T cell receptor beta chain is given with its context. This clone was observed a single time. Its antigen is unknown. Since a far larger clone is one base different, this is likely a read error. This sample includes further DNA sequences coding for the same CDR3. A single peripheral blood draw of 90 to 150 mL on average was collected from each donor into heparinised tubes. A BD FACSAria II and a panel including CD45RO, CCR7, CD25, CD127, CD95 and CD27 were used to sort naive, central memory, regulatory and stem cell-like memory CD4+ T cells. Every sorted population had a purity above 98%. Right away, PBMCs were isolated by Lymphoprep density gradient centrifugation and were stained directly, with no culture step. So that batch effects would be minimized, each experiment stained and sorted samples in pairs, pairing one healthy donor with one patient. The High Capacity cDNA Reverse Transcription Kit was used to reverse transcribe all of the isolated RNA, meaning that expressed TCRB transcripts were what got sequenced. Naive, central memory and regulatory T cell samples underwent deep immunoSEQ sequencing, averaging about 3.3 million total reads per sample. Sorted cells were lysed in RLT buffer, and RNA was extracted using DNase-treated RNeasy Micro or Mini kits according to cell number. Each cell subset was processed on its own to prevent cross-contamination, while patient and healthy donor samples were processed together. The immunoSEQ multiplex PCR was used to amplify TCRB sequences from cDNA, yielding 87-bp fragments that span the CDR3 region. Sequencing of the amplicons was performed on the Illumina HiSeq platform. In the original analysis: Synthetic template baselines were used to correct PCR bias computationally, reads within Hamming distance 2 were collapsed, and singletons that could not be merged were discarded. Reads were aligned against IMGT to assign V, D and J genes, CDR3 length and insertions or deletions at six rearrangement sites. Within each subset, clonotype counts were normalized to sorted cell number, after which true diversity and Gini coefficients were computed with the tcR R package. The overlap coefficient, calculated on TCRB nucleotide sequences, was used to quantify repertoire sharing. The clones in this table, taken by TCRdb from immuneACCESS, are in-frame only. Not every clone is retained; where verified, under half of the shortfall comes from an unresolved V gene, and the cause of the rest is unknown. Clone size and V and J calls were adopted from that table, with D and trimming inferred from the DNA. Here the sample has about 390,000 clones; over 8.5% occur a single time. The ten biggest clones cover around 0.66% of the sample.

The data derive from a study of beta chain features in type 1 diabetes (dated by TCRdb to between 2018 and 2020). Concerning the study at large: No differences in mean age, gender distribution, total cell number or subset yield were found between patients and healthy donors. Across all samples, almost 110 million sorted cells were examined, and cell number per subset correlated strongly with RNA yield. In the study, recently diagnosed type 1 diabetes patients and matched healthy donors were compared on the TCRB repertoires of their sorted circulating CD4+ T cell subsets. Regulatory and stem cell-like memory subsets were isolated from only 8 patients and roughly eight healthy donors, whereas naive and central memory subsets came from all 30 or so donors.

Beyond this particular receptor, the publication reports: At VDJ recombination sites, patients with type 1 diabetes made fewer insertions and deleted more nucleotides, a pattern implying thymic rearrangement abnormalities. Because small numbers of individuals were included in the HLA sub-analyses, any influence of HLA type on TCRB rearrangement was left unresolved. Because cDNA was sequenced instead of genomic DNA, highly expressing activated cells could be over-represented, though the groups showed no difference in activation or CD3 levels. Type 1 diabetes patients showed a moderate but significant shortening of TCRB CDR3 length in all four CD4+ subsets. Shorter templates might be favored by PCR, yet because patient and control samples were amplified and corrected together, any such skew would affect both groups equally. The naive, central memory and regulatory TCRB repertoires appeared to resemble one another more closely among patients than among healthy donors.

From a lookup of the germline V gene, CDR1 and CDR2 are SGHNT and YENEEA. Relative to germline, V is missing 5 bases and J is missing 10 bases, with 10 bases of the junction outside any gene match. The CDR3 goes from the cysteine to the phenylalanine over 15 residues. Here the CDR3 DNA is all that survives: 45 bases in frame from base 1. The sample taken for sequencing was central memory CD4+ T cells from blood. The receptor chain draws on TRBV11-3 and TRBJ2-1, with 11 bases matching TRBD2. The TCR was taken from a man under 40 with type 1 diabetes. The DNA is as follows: TGTGCCAGCAGCCGTAGCGGGAGGGCCATCAACGAGCAGTTCTTC. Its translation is CASSRSGRAINEQFF.